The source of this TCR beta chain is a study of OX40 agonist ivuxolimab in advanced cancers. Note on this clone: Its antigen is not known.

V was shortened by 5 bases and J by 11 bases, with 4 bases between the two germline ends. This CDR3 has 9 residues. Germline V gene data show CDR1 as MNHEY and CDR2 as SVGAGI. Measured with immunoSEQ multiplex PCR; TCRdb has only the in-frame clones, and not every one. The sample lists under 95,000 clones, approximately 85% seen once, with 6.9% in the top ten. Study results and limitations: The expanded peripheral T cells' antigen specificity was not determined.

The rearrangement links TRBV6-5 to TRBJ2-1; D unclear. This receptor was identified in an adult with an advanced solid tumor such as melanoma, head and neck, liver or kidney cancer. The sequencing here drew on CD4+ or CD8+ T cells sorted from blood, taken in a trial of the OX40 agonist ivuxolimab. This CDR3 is CASSDQQFF. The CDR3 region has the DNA TGTGCCAGCAGTGACCAGCAGTTCTTC.